This passage covers 29 T cell receptor beta chains from one sample sequenced in a study of Graves' ophthalmopathy and Graves' hyperthyroidism. Using RNA transcripts, the TCR beta CDR3 regions were amplified. First-round RT-PCR employed HTBI primers, with a second-round multiplex PCR after it. TCRdb re-derived calls from the multiplex PCR reads in MiXCR, one entry per CDR3 protein. Among 210,000 or so distinct CDR3 sequences listed, under 30% were seen once. Source material: peripheral blood. All receptors derive from a man between 50 and 59 years old with Graves' ophthalmopathy.

This chain joins TRBV6-5 and TRBJ2-7; D is possibly TRBD1 or TRBD2 (5 bases each). The V end lost 2 bases, the J end lost 3 bases, and 11 bases lay between the germline ends. The CDR3 is 14 amino acids. CDR1 is MNHEY and CDR2 is SVGAGI in the germline V gene. This CDR3 is CASSYRDRIYEQYF. As DNA, the CDR3 is TGTGCCAGCAGTTACCGGGACCGGATCTACGAGCAGTACTTC.

Ten or more counts support this clonotype. The V and J genes are TRBV27 and TRBJ1-2; 7 nucleotides agree with TRBD1. After removal of 1 base from V and 8 bases from J, the junction contained 4 bases not matched to a gene. In germline, CDR1 is MNHEY, CDR2 SMNVEV (reference sequence). This CDR3 contains 13 residues. The CDR3 DNA is TGTGCCAGCAGTTTATTAGGGGGCGGCGGCTACACCTTC. It is translated as CASSLLGGGGYTF.

This clonotype was recorded at least ten times. The chain links TRBV11-3 to TRBJ2-2, with 9 bases aligning to TRBD1. The V gene's germline CDR1 is SGHNT and CDR2 YENEEA. The CDR3 is 15 residues long. Losses at the gene ends were 4 bases for V and 7 bases for J; bases not matched to a gene: 7. The CDR3 nucleotides read TGTGCCAGCAGCTCCGGGACAGGGAAGGACGGGGAGCTGTTTTTT. This encodes CASSSGTGKDGELFF.

This clonotype was counted at least ten times. An end of the junction does not agree with germline; a read error may underlie this. The J gene is TRBJ2-4, the V gene TRBV6-1, with 10 bases identical to TRBD2. The germline V gene encodes CDR1 MNHNS and CDR2 SASEGT. This CDR3 contains 14 residues. CDR3 in amino acids: CASSLSSGSPNEIF. The CDR3 DNA follows: TGTGCCAGCAGCCTTTCTAGCGGGAGCCCAAACGAGATCTTC.

The J gene is TRBJ1-2, the V gene TRBV6-5; weak D call: TRBD1 (5 bases). The germline gives CDR1 MNHEY, CDR2 SVGAGI. Trimming took 2 bases from V and 8 from J, leaving 18 bases between them. This CDR3 contains 15 residues. The CDR3 region is CASSYGGRLLEGYTF. CDR3 coding DNA: TGTGCCAGCAGTTACGGGGGACGTCTGCTGGAGGGCTACACCTTC.

The chain uses TRBV6-1 and TRBJ1-5, with 7 positions matching TRBD1. V was clipped by 6 bases and J by 1 base; unmatched bases: 6. Germline V gene sequence: CDR1 MNHNS, CDR2 SASEGT. There are 15 residues in the CDR3. For the CDR3, the DNA is TGTGCCAGCAGGGGGACAGTCGCCAGCAATCAGCCCCAGCATTTT. It is translated as CASRGTVASNQPQHF.

In its sample, this clonotype was seen many times. V is TRBV19 and J is TRBJ2-7, with TRBD1 matching 7 bases. This CDR3 comprises 13 residues. Trimming cost V 5 bases and J 5 bases; bases outside gene matches: 6. The germline CDR1 and CDR2 sequences are LNHDA and SQIVND (reference sequence). CDR3 residues: CASSSGTEDEQYF. CDR3 DNA: TGTGCCAGTAGTTCCGGGACAGAGGACGAGCAGTACTTC. Using reference TRBV19 and TRBJ2-7 for the parts outside the CDR3, the full variable domain is DGGITQSPKYLFRKEGQNVTLSCEQNLNHDAMYWYRQDPGQGLRLIYYSQIVNDFQKGDIAEGYSVSREKKESFPLTVTSAQKNPTAFYLCASSSGTEDEQYFGPGTRLTVT.

This clonotype was counted many times. The chain couples TRBV28 to TRBJ2-4; 7 nucleotides match TRBD2. The junction had 5 bases not matched to a gene; V was cut back by 6 bases and J by 0 bases. Germline V gene lookup returns CDR1 MDHEN and CDR2 SYDVKM. The CDR3 has 15 residues. For the CDR3, the DNA is TGTGCCAGCAGCGCTGGGAGGGTAGCCAAAAACATTCAGTACTTC. It is translated as CASSAGRVAKNIQYF.

This clonotype was seen at least ten times. V is TRBV19 and J is TRBJ1-1, with TRBD1 matching 8 bases. Germline V gene lookup returns CDR1 LNHDA and CDR2 SQIVND (reference sequence). This CDR3 contains 18 residues. V lost 2 bases and J lost 1; bases outside the gene matches: 12. Here the CDR3 reads CASSIRAGGVHENTEAFF. CDR3 in DNA: TGTGCCAGTAGTATACGGGCAGGGGGCGTCCATGAGAACACTGAAGCTTTCTTT.

The chain couples TRBV6-1 to TRBJ1-1; possible D gene TRBD1, 6 bases. This CDR3 comprises 13 residues. The germline V and J ends were trimmed by 1 base and 3 bases, with 6 bases remaining between them. The V gene's germline CDR1 is MNHNS and CDR2 SASEGT. CDR3 coding DNA: TGTGCCAGCAGTGAAGGGGGGCACACTGAAGCTTTCTTT. This sequence encodes CASSEGGHTEAFF.

The genes are TRBV19 and TRBJ1-2; maybe TRBD1 (5 bases). The CDR3 runs to 16 residues. Germline CDR1 reads LNHDA; CDR2 reads SQIVND (reference sequence). V dropped 5 bases and J dropped 2 bases, with 18 bases sitting between them. The CDR3 loop is CASSRSPLRDNYGYTF. The CDR3 region has the DNA TGTGCCAGTAGTCGATCTCCCCTACGGGACAACTATGGCTACACCTTC.

The chain uses TRBV6-1 and TRBJ1-1; 9 bases map to TRBD1. This CDR3 is 14 amino acids long. V shed 7 bases, J shed 0 bases, and the junction held 3 bases outside the gene matches. The V gene's germline CDR1 is MNHNS and CDR2 SASEGT. CDR3 DNA sequence: TGTGCCAGCAAACGGACAGGGGTGAACACTGAAGCTTTCTTT. Translated, it gives CASKRTGVNTEAFF.

This clonotype was recorded many times. V is TRBV7-2 and J is TRBJ2-2; 11 bases agree with TRBD2. With 3 bases clipped from V and 0 bases from J, the junction kept 0 bases outside the gene matches. Germline V gene sequence: CDR1 SGHTA, CDR2 FQGNSA. CDR3 size: 16 residues. The CDR3 loop reads CASSFSGRANTGELFF. DNA of the CDR3: TGTGCCAGCAGCTTTAGCGGGAGGGCGAACACCGGGGAGCTGTTTTTT.

This clonotype showed up many times. The gene calls are TRBV6-5 and TRBJ2-5; TRBD2 matches 9 bases. The CDR3 is 15 amino acids. Trimming took 2 bases from V and 5 from J; bases not matched to a gene: 6. Germline CDR1 is MNHEY and CDR2 is SVGAGI. The CDR3 DNA is TGTGCCAGCAGTTACGGGGGACTAGCTGCCGAGACCCAGTACTTC. It specifies CASSYGGLAAETQYF.

The chain recombines TRBV12-3 or TRBV12-4 with TRBJ1-2; D gene uncertain. V was trimmed by 1 base and J by 6 bases, leaving 9 bases between them. There are 13 residues in the CDR3. In DNA, the CDR3 is TGTGCCAGCAGTTTAGTAGGGATTAATGGCTACACCTTC. It specifies CASSLVGINGYTF.

This clonotype was seen repeatedly, ten times or more. The chain couples TRBV6-2 or TRBV6-3 to TRBJ2-1; D might be TRBD2 (7 bases). The CDR3 covers 17 residues. Trimming cost V 7 bases and J 5 bases, with 24 bases left between them. Germline V CDR1 and CDR2: MNHEY, SVGEGT. CDR3 bases: TGTGCCAGCACCACCCGTGGGGGCGCGGGACTAAACAATGAGCAGTTCTTC. Translated: CASTTRGGAGLNNEQFF.

This clonotype has at least ten counts. The CDR3 region has the DNA TGTGCCAGCAGGGACCCCGGGACAGCGAACACCGGGGAGCTGTTTTTT. Amino acids: CASRDPGTANTGELFF. The chain couples TRBV28 to TRBJ2-2; 7 positions agree with TRBD1. The CDR3 runs 16 residues. Trimming removed 6 bases from V and 0 bases from J; junction bases left unmatched: 7. Per germline, CDR1 MDHEN and CDR2 SYDVKM. The whole variable domain, filled in from reference TRBV28 and TRBJ2-2, reads DVKVTQSSRYLVKRTGEKVFLECVQDMDHENMFWYRQDPGLGLRLIYFSYDVKMKEKGDIPEGYSVSREKKERFSLILESASTNQTSMYLCASRDPGTANTGELFFGEGSRLTVL.

This clonotype was recorded many times. The rearrangement joins TRBV6-1 to TRBJ2-4, with D tentatively TRBD1 (6 bases). The V end was cut by 4 bases, the J end by 5 bases, with 21 bases between. The germline gives CDR1 MNHNS, CDR2 SASEGT. CDR3 length: 17 amino acids. The CDR3 loop is CASSARGGTGKENIQYF. The CDR3 nucleotides read TGTGCCAGCAGTGCCCGAGGGGGAACAGGGAAGGAAAACATTCAGTACTTC.

This clonotype has a count of ten or more. The final CDR3 position lacks the conserved phenylalanine or tryptophan, pointing to a likely read error. The chain uses TRBV6-2 or TRBV6-3 and TRBJ2-7, with D perhaps TRBD1 (6 bases). Germline CDR1 and CDR2: MNHEY and SVGEGT. Trimming left V 4 bases short and J 7 bases short, with 11 bases between. CDR3 length equals 12 residues. The CDR3 sequence is CASSLQGWEQYL. DNA for the CDR3: TGTGCCAGCAGTTTACAGGGTTGGGAGCAGTACCTC.

There are many counts of this clonotype. The chain links TRBV6-5 to TRBJ1-5; TRBD1 might be the D (6 bases). Trimming took 5 bases from V and 3 from J, leaving 14 bases between them. This CDR3 has 15 amino acids. Germline CDR1 is MNHEY and CDR2 is SVGAGI. CDR3 protein: CASSPGRDTNQPQHF. CDR3 DNA: TGTGCCAGCAGTCCCGGCCGGGACACCAATCAGCCCCAGCATTTT.

The table lists this clonotype with many counts. The J gene is TRBJ2-7, the V gene TRBV6-1; D may be TRBD1 or TRBD2 (6 bases each). The V gene's germline CDR1 is MNHNS and CDR2 SASEGT. Trimming removed 2 bases at V and 7 bases at J, with 12 bases between. This CDR3 is 13 amino acids long. CDR3 amino acids: CASSERGHREQYF. The CDR3 coding sequence is TGTGCCAGCAGTGAACGGGGGCATCGGGAGCAGTACTTC.

This clonotype appeared many times. This chain connects TRBV6-2 or TRBV6-3 to TRBJ1-5; perhaps TRBD1 as D (6 bases). The CDR3 runs 16 residues. Trimming removed 8 bases from V and 3 bases from J, with 20 bases in between. Per the germline V gene, CDR1 is MNHEY and CDR2 is SVGEGT. The CDR3 spells CASSTEGGRDNQPQHF. As DNA, the CDR3 is TGTGCCAGCTCTACGGAGGGGGGGCGCGACAATCAGCCCCAGCATTTT.

The chain has TRBV7-8 and TRBJ2-7; a possible D gene is TRBD1 (5 bases). V was shortened by 5 bases and J by 2 bases, with 16 bases between the two germline ends. Germline-derived CDR1 and CDR2 are SGHVS and FQNEAQ. The CDR3 extends over 15 amino acids. Written as DNA, the CDR3 is TGTGCCAGCAGCCCCTTCTTCCAGGGCACCTACGAGCAGTACTTC. Its translation: CASSPFFQGTYEQYF.

This clonotype was counted many times. The gene calls are TRBV28 and TRBJ1-6; D might be TRBD1 (6 bases). The CDR3 totals 16 residues. V lost 4 bases and J lost 0, with 10 bases in between. Looked up from germline, CDR1 is MDHEN and CDR2 is SYDVKM. In nucleotides, the CDR3 is TGTGCCAGCAGTTCACGGGACACCTCCTATAATTCACCCCTCCACTTT. Translation: CASSSRDTSYNSPLHF.

This chain connects TRBV28 to TRBJ1-2; D unresolved. V lost 1 base and J 4 bases, leaving 10 bases between the germline ends. This CDR3 has 14 amino acids. Germline CDR1 and CDR2: MDHEN and SYDVKM. CDR3 protein: CASSLYGPGYGYTF. The CDR3 DNA reads TGTGCCAGCAGTTTATATGGGCCGGGCTATGGCTACACCTTC.

This clonotype came up a few times. V is TRBV4-3 and J is TRBJ2-7; D possibly corresponds to TRBD2 (6 bases). Germline loops: CDR1 LGHNA, CDR2 YSLEER. The V gene lost 0 bases and the J gene lost 5 bases, with 20 bases spanning the gap. The CDR3 spans 17 residues. For the CDR3, the DNA is TGCGCCAGCAGCCAAGATTGGGCGGGGCTCTTGACGAACGAGCAGTACTTC. Protein sequence: CASSQDWAGLLTNEQYF.

The gene calls are TRBV12-3 or TRBV12-4 and TRBJ2-7; 9 bases map to TRBD1. This CDR3 has 16 residues. The V segment lost 0 bases and the J segment 8 bases; nucleotides outside the gene matches: 11. The CDR3 region has the DNA TGTGCCAGCAGTTTAGCCACCGGGACAGGGTGGACCAAGCAGTACTTC. Translation gives CASSLATGTGWTKQYF.

This clonotype came up many times. V is TRBV18 and J is TRBJ1-5; D is unresolved. The CDR3 spans 13 residues. V was clipped by 5 bases and J by 5 bases, with 10 bases between them. Germline V lookup: CDR1 KGHSH, CDR2 LQKENI. The CDR3 reads CASSNGRDQPQHF. CDR3 sequence (DNA): TGTGCCAGCTCAAACGGACGGGATCAGCCCCAGCATTTT.

There are many counts of this clonotype. This chain uses TRBV5-1 with TRBJ1-1; D is uncertain. CDR1 and CDR2 from the germline V gene are SGHRS and YFSETQ. This CDR3 comprises 15 residues. V was trimmed by 1 base and J by 4 bases, leaving 14 bases between them. The DNA of the CDR3 is TGCGCCAGCAGCTTGACGTCCGACTCTGGCACTGAAGCTTTCTTT. Amino acid sequence: CASSLTSDSGTEAFF.